This T cell receptor beta chain was identified during a study of vaccination and CD4 T cells after COVID-19. On the study more broadly: Overlapping peptides covering the spike proteins of SARS-CoV-2, HCoV-NL63, HCoV-OC43 and HCoV-229E were added to stimulate cells. Cultures that served as controls received a CEFX pool, an HIV-1 Nef pool, or no peptide.

With the Oncomine TCR Beta short-read assay, DNA from cultured CD4+ T cells was sequenced. Genomic DNA from cultured CD4+ T cells was extracted. TCRdb independently ran MiXCR on the PCR reads; one entry per CDR3 protein. The data contain 15,000 to 20,000 distinct CDR3 sequences, about 38% of them singletons. The treatment denotes: roughly 10-day PBMC culture with coronavirus spike peptide pools or control peptides (ViraFEST assay). The table lists this clonotype with a few counts. What it binds is unknown. Study-wide results and limits: Going from approximately 21 to 40, median SARS-CoV-2-reactive clonotypes did not rise significantly.

Looked up from germline, CDR1 is DFQATT and CDR2 is SNEGSKA (reference sequence). The CDR3 has 15 residues. Trimming at V came to 5 bases and at J to 3 bases, leaving 8 bases not matched to a gene. The chain carries TRBV20-1 and TRBJ1-1, with 11 nucleotides matching TRBD1. The sequencing used CD4+ T cells from blood, cultured in vitro, collected before SARS-CoV-2 vaccination. The TCR originated in a human donor who received a COVID-19 vaccine. The CDR3 nucleotides are TGCAGTGCTGGACAGGGGGCGCCCCGGGACACTGAAGCTTTCTTT. Its translation is CSAGQGAPRDTEAFF.